This T cell receptor beta chain is drawn from a study of shared clonotypes between healthy human individuals. Study information: Per donor, CD8 memory used one plate, CD8 naive used two, CD4 memory used three and CD4 naive used three.

As concerns this clone: Its cognate antigen is unknown.

Trimming pared 5 bases from V and 4 bases from J, leaving 15 bases between. The CDR3 has 14 residues. Germline V lookup: CDR1 SGDLS, CDR2 YYNGEE. Sequencing was performed with immunoSEQ multiplex PCR; in TCRdb, only in-frame clones are kept and a portion is missing. The sample has approximately 110,000 clones, about 70% seen once. Study-level findings and limits: Several donors had around 5.5% of their naive CD4 clonotypes in common.

Combination of CD45RO+ cells with CCR7-negative CD45RA+ TemRA cells was used for CD8 memory. The sequenced sample consisted of memory CD8+ T cells sorted from blood. The subset is: CD45RO+ cells pooled with CCR7-negative TemRA cells. V and J are TRBV9 and TRBJ1-1; a weak D match, TRBD1 (6 bases). The sequence was collected from a woman aged 25 to 39 in good health. The CDR3 DNA reads TGTGCCAGCAGTTCGACAGGCGGGGGCACTGAAGCTTTCTTT. Its protein is CASSSTGGGTEAFF.